The 9 T cell receptor beta chains reported below all come from one sample, sequenced in a study of a mutant IDH1 vaccine in newly diagnosed glioma. No cognate antigen is known for these TCRs. Some clones are missing from TCRdb's copy, which holds only in-frame ones; the method was immunoSEQ multiplex PCR. Among 30,000 to 35,000 clones listed, roughly 54% were seen once. Described time point: week 5, during vaccination. A single vaccine dose contained 300 ug of mutant IDH1 20-mer peptide, and topical imiquimod was used with it. This sample comprised PBMCs, obtained from a glioma patient whose treatment included an IDH1 peptide vaccine. These receptors all stem from a woman younger than 30 with glioma.

This sequence joins TRBV25-1 and TRBJ1-2, with D perhaps matching TRBD1 (6 bases). The CDR3 has 14 amino acids. From germline, CDR1 is MGHDK and CDR2 SYGVNS. Between the trimmed V and J ends, which lost 4 bases and 8 bases, there was a span of 17 bases. CDR3 sequence (DNA): TGTGCCAGCAGTGTAACAGGGCCCGGGTGGGGCTACACCTTC. Amino acids: CASSVTGPGWGYTF.

This clone came up once. This chain links TRBV27 with TRBJ1-3; D is undetermined. Trimming took off 5 bases at V and 0 bases at J, with 14 bases between the two ends. The CDR3 extends over 16 amino acids. The germline CDR1 and CDR2 sequences are MNHEY and SMNVEV (reference sequence). The CDR3 is CASSRTSASSGNTIYF. CDR3 nucleotides: TGTGCCAGCAGTAGAACGTCCGCGAGCTCTGGAAACACCATATATTTT.

The rearrangement joins TRBV2 to TRBJ1-6; D call uncertain. V lost 3 bases, J lost 7 bases, and 4 bases lay in between. CDR1 SNHLY and CDR2 FYNNEI come from the germline V gene. The CDR3 has 12 amino acids. The CDR3 protein is CASSDRNSPLHF. DNA for the CDR3: TGTGCCAGCAGTGACAGGAATTCACCCCTCCACTTT.

This clone came up a few times. This rearrangement joins TRBV5-1 to TRBJ1-6, with unresolved D. Deletions cut 5 bases from V and 9 bases from J, with 15 bases between. The CDR3 is 14 residues long. Germline CDR1 is SGHRS and CDR2 is YFSETQ. Here the CDR3 DNA reads TGCGCCAGCAGACTTCTCTCGGATGGTTCACCCCTCCACTTT. Amino acids: CASRLLSDGSPLHF.

This clone was observed a handful of times. CDR3 region: CASSAGGQSVGEKLFF. The DNA of the CDR3 is TGTGCCAGCAGCGCGGGTGGACAGTCGGTTGGTGAAAAACTGTTTTTT. This chain links TRBV9 with TRBJ1-4, with D possibly matching TRBD1 (6 bases). Germline V CDR1 and CDR2: SGDLS, YYNGEE. Trimming took 3 bases from V and 7 from J, leaving 19 bases between them. The CDR3 covers 16 residues.

The gene calls are TRBV6-5 and TRBJ2-3; D is possibly TRBD2 (6 bases). The CDR3 covers 13 residues. Deletions cut 4 bases from V and 2 bases from J, with 7 bases between. Germline loops: CDR1 MNHEY, CDR2 SVGAGI. The CDR3 DNA follows: TGTGCCAGCAGTTGGGACTCCACAGATACGCAGTATTTT. It yields the protein CASSWDSTDTQYF.

The J gene is TRBJ2-1, the V gene TRBV7-2, with TRBD2 identical over 10 bases. V lost 4 bases to trimming and J lost 3 bases; unmatched junction nucleotides: 3. The CDR3 contains 15 residues. CDR1 SGHTA and CDR2 FQGNSA come from the germline V gene. The chain's CDR3 is CASSYLAGDYNEQFF. CDR3 coding DNA: TGTGCCAGCAGCTATCTAGCGGGGGACTACAATGAGCAGTTCTTC.

The chain employs TRBV6-8 and TRBJ2-3; TRBD1 aligns across 8 bases. Germline V gene data show CDR1 as MNHGY and CDR2 as SAAAGT. The CDR3 covers 15 residues. Unmatched junction bases numbered 11, after V lost 6 bases and J lost 6 bases. The CDR3 DNA sequence: TGTGCCAGCAGACGACAGGGGCCCCAAGGGGATACGCAGTATTTT. It translates to CASRRQGPQGDTQYF.

This clone appeared a few times. The chain uses TRBV7-8 and TRBJ2-7; D tentatively fits TRBD1 or TRBD2 (6 bases each). V shed 5 bases and J shed 0 bases, with 20 bases lying between them. CDR3 length: 17 residues. CDR1 and CDR2 from the germline V gene are SGHVS and FQNEAQ. CDR3 sequence: CASSGRIRGASSYEQYF. CDR3 in DNA: TGTGCCAGCAGCGGCAGAATAAGGGGGGCATCCTCCTACGAGCAGTACTTC. Full variable domain (outside the CDR3, taken from reference TRBV7-8 and TRBJ2-7): GAGVSQSPRYKVAKRGQDVALRCDPISGHVSLFWYQQALGQGPEFLTYFQNEAQLDKSGLPSDRFFAERPEGSVSTLKIQRTQQEDSAVYLCASSGRIRGASSYEQYFGPGTRLTVT.